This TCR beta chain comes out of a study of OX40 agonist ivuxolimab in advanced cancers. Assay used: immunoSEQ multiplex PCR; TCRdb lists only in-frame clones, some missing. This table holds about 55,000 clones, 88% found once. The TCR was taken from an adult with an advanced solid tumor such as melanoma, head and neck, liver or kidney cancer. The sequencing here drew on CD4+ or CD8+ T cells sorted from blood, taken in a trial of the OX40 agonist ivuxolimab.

The CDR3 region is CASSDSQIQYF. CDR3 nucleotide sequence: TGTGCCAGCAGTGATAGCCAGATTCAGTACTTC. The chain links TRBV2 to TRBJ2-4, with no clear D. Trimming shortened V by 3 bases and J by 10 bases, and 7 bases separated the two germline ends. The CDR3 runs to 11 residues. Germline lookup yields CDR1 SNHLY and CDR2 FYNNEI.